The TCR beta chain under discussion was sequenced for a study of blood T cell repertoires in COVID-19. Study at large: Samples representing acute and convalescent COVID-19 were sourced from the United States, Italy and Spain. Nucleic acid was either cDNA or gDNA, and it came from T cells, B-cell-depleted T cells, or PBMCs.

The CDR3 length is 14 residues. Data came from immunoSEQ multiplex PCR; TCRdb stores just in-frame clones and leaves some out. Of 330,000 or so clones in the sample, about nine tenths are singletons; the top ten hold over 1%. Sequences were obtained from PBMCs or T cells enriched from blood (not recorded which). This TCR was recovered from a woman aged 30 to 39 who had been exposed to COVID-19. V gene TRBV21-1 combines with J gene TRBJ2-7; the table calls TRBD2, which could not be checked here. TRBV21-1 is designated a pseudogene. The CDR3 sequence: CASSSGSAVREQYF. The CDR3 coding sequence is TGTGCCAGCAGCAGTGGGAGTGCCGTTCGGGAGCAGTACTTC.